A selection of T cell receptor beta chains follows, all from one sample in a study of cytomegalovirus exposure and HLA in healthy donors. This table comes from immunoSEQ multiplex PCR, and its TCRdb copy is limited to in-frame clones, with some not included. Found here are 130,000 to 150,000 clones, over 70% of them singletons; the top ten hold roughly 6.7%. Source material: PBMCs. These receptors originate from a woman between 35 and 50 years old in good health and CMV-seropositive. The CDR3 runs from the conserved cysteine through the conserved F or W. Each record gives: J gene, D gene, clone size, V gene, CDR3 DNA, CDR3 protein. D genes are given only for firm matches. The listing skips clone size in some rows; elsewhere it reads once, few, many or a size class.

j_gene: TRBJ2-5; d_gene: -; abundance: -; v_gene: TRBV5-1; CDR3nt: TGCGCCAGCAGCCCGACGGGACTCCTCCAAGAGACCCAGTACTTC; CDR3aa: CASSPTGLLQETQYF
j_gene: TRBJ2-2; d_gene: -; abundance: -; v_gene: TRBV13; CDR3nt: TGTGCCAGCAGTCGAGATAGATTTGCGGTATCTGGCACCGGGGAGCTGTTTTTT; CDR3aa: CASSRDRFAVSGTGELFF
j_gene: TRBJ2-5; d_gene: -; abundance: -; v_gene: TRBV7-2; CDR3nt: TGTGCCAGCAGCGCCCTTGGGCTCTCCACCCAGTACTTC; CDR3aa: CASSALGLSTQYF
j_gene: TRBJ1-1; d_gene: TRBD1; abundance: -; v_gene: TRBV5-5; CDR3nt: TGTGCCAGCAGCTCAACAGGGGGCTTAGGTGAAGCTTTCTTT; CDR3aa: CASSSTGGLGEAFF
j_gene: TRBJ1-2; d_gene: -; abundance: once; v_gene: TRBV6-5; CDR3nt: TGTGCCAGCACCCCTGGGCCGCGGAGGGTAGAGACCTTC; CDR3aa: CASTPGPRRVETF
j_gene: TRBJ2-2; d_gene: TRBD2; abundance: -; v_gene: TRBV5-4; CDR3nt: TGTGCCAGCAGCCCGACTAGCGGGAACACCGGGGAGCTGTTTTTT; CDR3aa: CASSPTSGNTGELFF
j_gene: TRBJ2-1; d_gene: TRBD1; abundance: -; v_gene: TRBV10-3; CDR3nt: TGTGCCATCAGTGGACAGGGAAATAATGAGCAGTTCTTC; CDR3aa: CAISGQGNNEQFF
j_gene: TRBJ2-1; d_gene: TRBD2; abundance: -; v_gene: TRBV7-9; CDR3nt: TGTGCCAGCAGCTTACCCCCCCGACTAGCGGGGTACAATGAGCAGTTCTTC; CDR3aa: CASSLPPRLAGYNEQFF
j_gene: TRBJ1-1; d_gene: -; abundance: few; v_gene: TRBV7-2; CDR3nt: TGTGCCAGCAGCTTTCGAGGGAACACTGAAGCTTTCTTT; CDR3aa: CASSFRGNTEAFF
j_gene: TRBJ2-7; d_gene: -; abundance: -; v_gene: TRBV9; CDR3nt: TGTGCCAGCAGCCCCCGGGGTGGGGGGGCCATATACGAGCAGTACTTC; CDR3aa: CASSPRGGGAIYEQYF
j_gene: TRBJ1-1; d_gene: TRBD1; abundance: once; v_gene: TRBV10-3; CDR3nt: TGTGCCATCCGACAGACAGGGGCGAACACTGAAGCTTTCTTT; CDR3aa: CAIRQTGANTEAFF
j_gene: TRBJ1-3; d_gene: TRBD1; abundance: -; v_gene: TRBV7-9; CDR3nt: TGTGCCAGCACCTCCGGGACAGGGTTTAGGGGCGGCTCTGGAAACACCATATATTTT; CDR3aa: CASTSGTGFRGGSGNTIYF